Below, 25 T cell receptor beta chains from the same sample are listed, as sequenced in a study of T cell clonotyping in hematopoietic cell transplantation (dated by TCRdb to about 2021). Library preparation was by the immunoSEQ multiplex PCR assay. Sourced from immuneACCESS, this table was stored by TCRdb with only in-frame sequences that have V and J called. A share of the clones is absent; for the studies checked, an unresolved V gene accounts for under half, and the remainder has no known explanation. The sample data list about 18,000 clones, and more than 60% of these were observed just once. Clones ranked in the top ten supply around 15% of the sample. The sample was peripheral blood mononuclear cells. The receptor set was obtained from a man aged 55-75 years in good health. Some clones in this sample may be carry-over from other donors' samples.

The CDR3 DNA reads as TGTGCCAGCAGCTTGTACCCAAGGTCGGTGGGAACAGATACGCAGTATTTT. Its protein product is CASSLYPRSVGTDTQYF. The chain uses TRBV5-6 and TRBJ2-3, with unresolved D. In germline, CDR1 is SGHDT, CDR2 YYEEEE. Trimming cost V 1 base and J 3 bases, with 18 bases left between them. The CDR3 totals 17 residues.

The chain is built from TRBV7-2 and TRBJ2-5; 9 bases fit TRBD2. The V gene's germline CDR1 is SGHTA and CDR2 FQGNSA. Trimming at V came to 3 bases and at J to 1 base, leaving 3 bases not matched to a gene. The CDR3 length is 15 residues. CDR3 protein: CASSFGGRGQETQYF. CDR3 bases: TGTGCCAGCAGCTTCGGCGGGAGGGGCCAAGAGACCCAGTACTTC.

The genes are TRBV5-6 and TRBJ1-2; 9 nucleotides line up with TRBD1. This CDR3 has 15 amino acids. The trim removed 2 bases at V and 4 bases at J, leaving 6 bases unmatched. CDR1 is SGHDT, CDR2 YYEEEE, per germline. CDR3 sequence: CASSFLGTGTYGYTF. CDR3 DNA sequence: TGTGCCAGCAGCTTTTTAGGGACAGGGACCTATGGCTACACCTTC. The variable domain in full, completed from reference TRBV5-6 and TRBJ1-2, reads DAGVTQSPTHLIKTRGQQVTLRCSPKSGHDTVSWYQQALGQGPQFIFQYYEEEERQRGNFPDRFSGHQFPNYSSELNVNALLLGDSALYLCASSFLGTGTYGYTFGSGTRLTVV.

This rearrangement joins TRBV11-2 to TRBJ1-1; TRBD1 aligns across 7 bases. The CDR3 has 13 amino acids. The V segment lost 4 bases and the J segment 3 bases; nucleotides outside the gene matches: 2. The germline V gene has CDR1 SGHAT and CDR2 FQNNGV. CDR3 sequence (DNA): TGTGCCAGCAGCTCGCAGGGGGACACTGAAGCTTTCTTT. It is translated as CASSSQGDTEAFF.

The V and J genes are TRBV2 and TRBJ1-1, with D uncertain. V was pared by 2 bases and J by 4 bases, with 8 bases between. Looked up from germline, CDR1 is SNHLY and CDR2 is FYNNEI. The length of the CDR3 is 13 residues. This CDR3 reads CASSETDLTEAFF. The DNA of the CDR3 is TGTGCCAGCAGTGAAACAGATCTCACTGAAGCTTTCTTT.

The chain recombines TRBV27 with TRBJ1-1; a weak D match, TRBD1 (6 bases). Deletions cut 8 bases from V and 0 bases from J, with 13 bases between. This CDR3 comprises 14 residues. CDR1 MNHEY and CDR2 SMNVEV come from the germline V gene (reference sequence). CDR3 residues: CASGLQGMNTEAFF. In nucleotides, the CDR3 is TGTGCCAGCGGCCTGCAGGGGATGAACACTGAAGCTTTCTTT.

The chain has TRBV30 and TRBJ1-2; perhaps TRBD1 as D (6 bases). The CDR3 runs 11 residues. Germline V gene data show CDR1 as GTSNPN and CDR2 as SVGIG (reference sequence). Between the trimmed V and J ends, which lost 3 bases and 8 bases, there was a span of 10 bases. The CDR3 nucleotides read TGTGCCTGGAGCCCAGGGGAAGGCTACACCTTC. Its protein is CAWSPGEGYTF.

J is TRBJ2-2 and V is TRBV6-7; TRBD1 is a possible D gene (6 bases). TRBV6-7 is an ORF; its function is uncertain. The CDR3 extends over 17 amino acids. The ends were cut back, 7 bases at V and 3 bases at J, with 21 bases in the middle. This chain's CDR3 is CASNTRGKDVHTGELFF. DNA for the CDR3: TGTGCCAGCAACACCAGGGGAAAAGATGTACACACCGGGGAGCTGTTTTTT.

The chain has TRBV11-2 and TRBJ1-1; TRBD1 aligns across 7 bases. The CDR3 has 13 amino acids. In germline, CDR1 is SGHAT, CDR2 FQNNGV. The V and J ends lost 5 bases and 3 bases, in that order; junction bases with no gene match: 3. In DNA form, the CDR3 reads TGTGCCAGCAGCCTGGGGACAGACACTGAAGCTTTCTTT. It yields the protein CASSLGTDTEAFF.

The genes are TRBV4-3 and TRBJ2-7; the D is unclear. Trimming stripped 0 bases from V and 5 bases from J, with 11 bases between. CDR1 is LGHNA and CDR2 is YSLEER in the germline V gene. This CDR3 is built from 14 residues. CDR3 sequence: CASSQDGPRDEQYF. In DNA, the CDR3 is TGCGCCAGCAGCCAAGATGGCCCCCGGGACGAGCAGTACTTC.

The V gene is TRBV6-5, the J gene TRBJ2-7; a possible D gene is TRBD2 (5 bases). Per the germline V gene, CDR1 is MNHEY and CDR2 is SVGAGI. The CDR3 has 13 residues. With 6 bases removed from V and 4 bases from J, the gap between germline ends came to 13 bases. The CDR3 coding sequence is TGTGCCAGCAGACTCGGGGTCCCTTACGAGCAGTACTTC. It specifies CASRLGVPYEQYF.

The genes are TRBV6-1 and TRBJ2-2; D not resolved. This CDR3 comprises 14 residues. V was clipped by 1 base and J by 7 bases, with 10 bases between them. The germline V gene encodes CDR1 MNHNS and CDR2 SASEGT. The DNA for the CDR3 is TGTGCCAGCAGTGAAGGCCCGGTGAGCGGGGAGCTGTTTTTT. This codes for CASSEGPVSGELFF.

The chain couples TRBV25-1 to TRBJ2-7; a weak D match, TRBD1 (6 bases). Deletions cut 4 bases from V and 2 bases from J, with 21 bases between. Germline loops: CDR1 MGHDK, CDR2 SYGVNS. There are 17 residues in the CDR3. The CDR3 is CASSGRPGQSSTYEQYF. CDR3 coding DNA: TGTGCCAGCAGTGGACGCCCCGGACAGAGCTCAACCTACGAGCAGTACTTC.

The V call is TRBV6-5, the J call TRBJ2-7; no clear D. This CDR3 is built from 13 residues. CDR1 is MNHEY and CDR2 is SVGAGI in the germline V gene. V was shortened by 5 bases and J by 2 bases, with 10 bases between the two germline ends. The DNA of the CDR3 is TGTGCCAGCAGTACGGACGGAACCTACGAGCAGTACTTC. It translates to CASSTDGTYEQYF.

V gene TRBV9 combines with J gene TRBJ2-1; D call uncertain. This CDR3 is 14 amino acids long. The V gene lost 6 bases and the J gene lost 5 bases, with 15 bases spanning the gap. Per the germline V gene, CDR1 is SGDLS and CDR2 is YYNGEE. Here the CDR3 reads CASKRTASDNEQFF. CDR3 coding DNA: TGTGCCAGCAAGAGAACAGCCAGTGACAATGAGCAGTTCTTC.

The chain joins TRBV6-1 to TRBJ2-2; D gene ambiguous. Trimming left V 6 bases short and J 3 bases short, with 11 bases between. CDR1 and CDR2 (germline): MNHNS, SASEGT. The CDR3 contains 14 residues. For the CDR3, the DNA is TGTGCCAGCAGAGCGCTGTATTACACCGGGGAGCTGTTTTTT. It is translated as CASRALYYTGELFF.

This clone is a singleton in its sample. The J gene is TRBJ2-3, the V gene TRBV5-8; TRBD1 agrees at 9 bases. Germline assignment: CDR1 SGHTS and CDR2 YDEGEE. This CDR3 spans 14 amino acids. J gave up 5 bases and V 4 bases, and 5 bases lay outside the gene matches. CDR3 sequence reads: CASSGGQGRDTQYF. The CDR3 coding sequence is TGTGCCAGCAGCGGGGGACAGGGACGAGATACGCAGTATTTT.

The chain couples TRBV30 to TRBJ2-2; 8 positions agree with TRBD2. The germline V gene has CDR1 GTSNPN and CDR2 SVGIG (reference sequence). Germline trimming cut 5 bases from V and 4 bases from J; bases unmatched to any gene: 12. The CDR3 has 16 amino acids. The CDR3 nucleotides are TGTGCCTGGGGCCGGGATCTTAGCGGGATCACCGGGGAGCTGTTTTTT. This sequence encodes CAWGRDLSGITGELFF.

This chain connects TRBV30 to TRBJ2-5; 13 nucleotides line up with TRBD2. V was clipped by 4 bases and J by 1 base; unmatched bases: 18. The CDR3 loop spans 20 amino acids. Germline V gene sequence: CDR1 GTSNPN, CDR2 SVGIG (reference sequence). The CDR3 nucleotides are TGTGCCTGGAAGGGTGGGACGTGGACTAGCGGGGGAAATCTCCAAGAGACCCAGTACTTC. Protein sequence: CAWKGGTWTSGGNLQETQYF. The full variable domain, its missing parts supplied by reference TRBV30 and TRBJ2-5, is SQTIHQWPATLVQPVGSPLSLECTVEGTSNPNLYWYRQAAGRGLQLLFYSVGIGQISSEVPQNLSASRPQDRQFILSSKKLLLSDSGFYLCAWKGGTWTSGGNLQETQYFGPGTRLLVL.

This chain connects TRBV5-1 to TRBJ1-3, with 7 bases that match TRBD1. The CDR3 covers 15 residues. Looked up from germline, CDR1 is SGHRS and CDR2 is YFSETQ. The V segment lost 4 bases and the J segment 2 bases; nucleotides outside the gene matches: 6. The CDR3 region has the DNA TGCGCCAGCAGCCCACCTACAGGGGCTGGAAACACCATATATTTT. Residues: CASSPPTGAGNTIYF. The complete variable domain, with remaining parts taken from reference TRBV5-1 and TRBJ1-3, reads KAGVTQTPRYLIKTRGQQVTLSCSPISGHRSVSWYQQTPGQGLQFLFEYFSETQRNKGNFPGRFSGRQFSNSRSEMNVSTLELGDSALYLCASSPPTGAGNTIYFGEGSWLTVV.

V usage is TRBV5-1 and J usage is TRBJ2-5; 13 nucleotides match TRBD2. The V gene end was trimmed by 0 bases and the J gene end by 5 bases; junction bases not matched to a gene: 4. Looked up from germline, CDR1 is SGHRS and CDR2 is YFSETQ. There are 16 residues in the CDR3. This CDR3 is CASSLGLAGGGETQYF. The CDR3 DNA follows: TGCGCCAGCAGCTTGGGACTAGCGGGGGGCGGTGAGACCCAGTACTTC.

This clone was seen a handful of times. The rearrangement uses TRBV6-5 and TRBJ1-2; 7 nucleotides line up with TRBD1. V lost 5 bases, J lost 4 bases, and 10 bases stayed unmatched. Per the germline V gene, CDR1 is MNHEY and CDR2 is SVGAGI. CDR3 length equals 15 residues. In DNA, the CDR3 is TGTGCCAGCAGTGCCAGGGGGGCGGGGAGCTATGGCTACACCTTC. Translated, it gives CASSARGAGSYGYTF.

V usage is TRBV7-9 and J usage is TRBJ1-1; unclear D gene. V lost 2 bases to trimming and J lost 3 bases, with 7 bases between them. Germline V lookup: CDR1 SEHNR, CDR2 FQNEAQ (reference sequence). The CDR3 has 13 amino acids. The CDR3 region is CASSLQRDTEAFF. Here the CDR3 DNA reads TGTGCCAGCAGCTTACAACGGGACACTGAAGCTTTCTTT.

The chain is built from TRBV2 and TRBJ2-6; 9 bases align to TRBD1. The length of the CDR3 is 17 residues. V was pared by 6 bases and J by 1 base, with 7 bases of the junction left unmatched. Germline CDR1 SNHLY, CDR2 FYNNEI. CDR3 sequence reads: CASSLQGAASGANVLTF. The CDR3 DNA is TGTGCCAGCAGCCTACAGGGGGCAGCATCTGGGGCCAACGTCCTGACTTTC. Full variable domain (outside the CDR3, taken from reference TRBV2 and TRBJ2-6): EPEVTQTPSHQVTQMGQEVILRCVPISNHLYFYWYRQILGQKVEFLVSFYNNEISEKSEIFDDQFSVERPDGSNFTLKIRSTKLEDSAMYFCASSLQGAASGANVLTFGAGSRLTVL.

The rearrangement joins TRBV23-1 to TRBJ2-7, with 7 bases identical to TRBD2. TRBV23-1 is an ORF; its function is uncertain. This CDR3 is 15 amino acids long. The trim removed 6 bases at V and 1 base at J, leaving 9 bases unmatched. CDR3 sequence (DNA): TGCGCCAGCAGCTTACCCCGGCGGGGGTCCTACGAGCAGTACTTC. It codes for CASSLPRRGSYEQYF.